This T cell receptor beta chain emerged from a study of cytomegalovirus exposure and HLA in healthy donors (dated by TCRdb to between 2016 and 2019). About the study as a whole: The 666 repertoires of the first cohort and the approximately 130 validation repertoires were produced on the same platform, according to a later analysis. The study aimed to test whether signatures of past pathogen exposure could be identified by cataloging public T cell receptors. Besides the first cohort of about 730 subjects, a separate validation cohort made up of around 120 different subjects was used. High-throughput TCR immunosequencing, statistical association of individual TCRs with disease status, and machine learning were combined to predict cytomegalovirus infection status.

The donors belonged to the validation cohort of about 120 subjects, which was separate from the roughly 670-subject first cohort. As regards this clone: This receptor's antigen is unknown. No much larger clone exists at a distance of one base, and base qualities are not known.

The research as a whole found: A total of roughly 160 TCR beta chains were listed by the study as associated with cytomegalovirus. The classifier was reported to diagnose cytomegalovirus status with high specificity and sensitivity in both the original cohort and the validation cohort. Three of the identified cytomegalovirus-associated TCR beta chains were confirmed in vitro to be specific for cytomegalovirus antigens. It was suggested by the authors that the approach could potentially be generalized to other disease states and immunological phenotypes. A later analysis had no HLA typing for the validation cohort, so co-occurrence there was scored across all 120 or so repertoires. While some public TCRs were present in many individuals, most TCR sequences turned up only very rarely across donors. Subsequent analysis determined that TCRs grouped into clusters in the first cohort also showed a tendency toward co-occurrence across the roughly 110 validation repertoires, and approximately 93% of cluster scores exceeded 0.

The library was obtained by the immunoSEQ multiplex PCR assay. Concerning the study's data processing: A statistical classification framework was built to diagnose cytomegalovirus status from the catalog of TCR beta chain sequences. Not all clones reach the TCRdb copy of this immuneACCESS table, which keeps in-frame sequences only. Checked studies attribute under half of the gap to unresolved V genes and leave the rest unexplained. Clone size and V and J calls were adopted from that table, with D and trimming inferred from the DNA. For this sample there are under 200,000 clones; 96% appear just once. The ten most abundant clones make up 0.8% to 0.95% of the sample. The germline V end is reduced by 6 bases and the J end by 6 bases; junction bases left unmatched: 15. The CDR3, cysteine through phenylalanine, is 16 amino acids long. Of all the DNA, just the CDR3 is kept, 48 bases in frame from base 1. Sequences SGHRS (CDR1) and YFSETQ (CDR2) are obtained from the germline V gene.

The V gene is TRBV5-1 and the J gene is TRBJ2-1; the central 7 bases match TRBD1. The receptor was isolated from a woman aged 18-30 years in good health and CMV-seronegative. Sequencing was carried out using PBMCs. The DNA sequence follows: TGCGCCAGCACCATAGGGACAGACGGACGCCGCAATGAGCAGTTCTTC. The translation is CASTIGTDGRRNEQFF.